The rows below give T cell receptor beta chains drawn from one sample of a study of T-cell reconstitution after alpha-beta-depleted transplantation in children. Using its own MiXCR run on the PCR reads, TCRdb lists one record per CDR3 protein. The sample contains 610,000 or so distinct CDR3 sequences, over 20% of which appear only once. This specimen was PBMCs, taken before TCRalphabeta/CD19-depleted stem cell transplant. The receptor set was obtained from a boy in the first two years of life with Wiskott-Aldrich syndrome, due to receive a stem cell transplant. Each CDR3 is given with its conserved first and last residue. The D gene is left open where the match is weak. Clone size is not always given. Where it is, it says once, few, many or a class for expanded clones.

TRBV5-1	14	few	.	TRBJ1-1	TGCGCCAGCAGCTTGCTCCCGGGAATAACTGAAGCTTTCTTT	CASSLLPGITEAFF
TRBV24-1	18	few	TRBD2	TRBJ2-2	TGTGCCACCAGTGACCTGGGACTAGCGGGAACGAACACCGGGGAGCTGTTTTTT	CATSDLGLAGTNTGELFF
TRBV6-1	14	few	TRBD2	TRBJ2-7	TGTGCCAGCAGCCTACTGGGTAGCGGGAGCGAGCAGTACTTC	CASSLLGSGSEQYF
TRBV20-1	15	.	.	TRBJ2-3	TGCAGTGCTGTCGGACTACCCGGAGGGGGAGATACGCAGTATTTT	CSAVGLPGGGDTQYF
TRBV6-1	13	.	.	TRBJ2-7	TGTGCCAGCAGTGCATTTCAGGGATACGAGCAGTACTTC	CASSAFQGYEQYF
TRBV12-3/TRBV12-4	14	.	.	TRBJ2-7	TGTGCCAGCAGGTCGGGCGGGCGTAGGTACGAGCAGTACTTC	CASRSGGRRYEQYF
TRBV7-9	11	.	.	TRBJ2-5	TGTGCCAGCAGCCGAAAGGGGACCCAGTACTTC	CASSRKGTQYF
TRBV5-1	15	few	.	TRBJ2-3	TGCGCCAGCAGCTTGGAGCTACCCCACACAGATACGCAGTATTTT	CASSLELPHTDTQYF
TRBV20-1	14	.	TRBD2	TRBJ2-1	TGCAGTGCTACTACTAGCGGCTCCTACAATGAGCAGTTCTTC	CSATTSGSYNEQFF
TRBV24-1	15	.	.	TRBJ2-3	TGTGCCACCAGTGACGGCGCGCTAGTCACAGATACGCAGTATTTT	CATSDGALVTDTQYF
TRBV20-1	14	few	.	TRBJ2-5	TGCAGTGCTAAGGAAAGGGTAGGCCAAGAGACCCAGTACTTC	CSAKERVGQETQYF
TRBV5-6	16	.	.	TRBJ2-2	TGTGCCAGCAGCTTGTTATTCGGGAGTGGCACCGGGGAGCTGTTTTTT	CASSLLFGSGTGELFF
TRBV20-1	15	few	.	TRBJ2-6	TGCAGTGCTAGGGGACTCCTCTCTGGGGCCAACGTCCTGACTTTC	CSARGLLSGANVLTF
TRBV20-1	11	few	.	TRBJ1-1	TGCAGTGCTAGACCCGACAGTGAAGCTTTCTTT	CSARPDSEAFF
TRBV5-4	18	few	TRBD1	TRBJ2-3	TGTGCCAGCAGACCCCCGGTGGGAGGGACAGGGGGCACAGATACGCAGTATTTT	CASRPPVGGTGGTDTQYF
TRBV19	14	.	.	TRBJ1-1	TGTGCCAGTAATTCTTGGGGGGCCAACACTGAAGCTTTCTTT	CASNSWGANTEAFF
TRBV6-5	14	.	.	TRBJ1-2	TGTGCCAGCAGTTCCACCCTGTCGGGAACCGGCTACACCTTC	CASSSTLSGTGYTF
TRBV6-5	15	.	.	TRBJ1-1	TGTGCCAGCAGTTACTCATCGGGGGGCGGCACTGAAGCTTTCTTT	CASSYSSGGGTEAFF
TRBV20-1	15	.	.	TRBJ2-3	TGCAGTGCTAGAGATGCAGGGGCTAGCACAGATACGCAGTATTTT	CSARDAGASTDTQYF
TRBV20-1	14	.	.	TRBJ2-4	TGCAGTGCTAGAACTGGGACGTATCAAAACATTCAGTACTTC	CSARTGTYQNIQYF
TRBV5-1	15	few	.	TRBJ2-4	TGCGCCAGCAGCCCAGGGATGCTAGCCAAAAACATTCAGTACTTC	CASSPGMLAKNIQYF
TRBV29-1	16	few	TRBD1	TRBJ1-2	TGCAGCGTTGAAGATCGCCGGGACAGGAGTTCCTATGGCTACACCTTC	CSVEDRRDRSSYGYTF
TRBV7-9	14	.	.	TRBJ2-1	TGTGCCAGCAGCCGAGACCAGGGGAGGAATGAGCAGTTCTTC	CASSRDQGRNEQFF
TRBV10-3	17	.	TRBD1	TRBJ2-2	TGTGCCATCAGTGAGTCAAAGGACAGGGTGTACACCGGGGAGCTGTTTTTT	CAISESKDRVYTGELFF
TRBV5-1	13	.	.	TRBJ2-1	TGCGCCAGCAGCGCCGGACAGAACAATGAGCAGTTCTTC	CASSAGQNNEQFF
TRBV20-1	14	.	TRBD2	TRBJ2-1	TGCAGTGCCGAACTAGCGGGAGCGAGCAATGAGCAGTTCTTC	CSAELAGASNEQFF
TRBV10-3	15	few	.	TRBJ2-5	TGTGCCATCAGTGATTTCTCCGGGAGAGGAGAGACCCAGTACTTC	CAISDFSGRGETQYF
TRBV27	14	few	.	TRBJ1-1	TGTGCCAGCAGTTTAACGGGGTGGGTGGGAGCAGCTTTCTTT	CASSLTGWVGAAFF